This T cell receptor (beta chain) was documented in a study of T cell responses to AZD1222 COVID-19 vaccine. General study findings and limits: Spike-specific TCR breadth and depth grew following two AZD1222 doses.

Sequenced by immunoSEQ multiplex PCR; TCRdb stores in-frame clones only, minus some. The table records some 200,000 clones, around nine tenths of them present only once. Germline V CDR1 and CDR2: LNHDA, SQIVND (reference sequence). V dropped 8 bases and J dropped 8; count of bases not matched to a gene: 9. The CDR3 sequence is 14 residues long. About this clone: What it binds is not known.

Material: peripheral blood, obtained 28 days after the second dose of the MenACWY control vaccine. The gene calls are TRBV19 and TRBJ1-2; 12 positions agree with TRBD1. This receptor was identified in an adult who received the MenACWY meningococcal vaccine as a control. CDR3 residues: CASGEGQGAKGYTF. As DNA, the CDR3 is TGTGCCAGTGGGGAGGGACAGGGGGCTAAAGGCTACACCTTC.